This record concerns one TCR beta chain sequence. Its antigen remains unknown. The CDR3 contains 14 residues. Germline-derived CDR1 and CDR2 are ENHRY and SYGVKD. V gave up 4 bases and J gave up 2 bases, with 11 bases separating them. The entry originates in a study of OX40 agonist ivuxolimab in advanced cancers. Whole-study context: With ivuxolimab, an agonistic anti-OX40 (CD134) antibody, patients were treated. The mean age was roughly 60 years, ranging from roughly 23 to 79, with about 87% of participants male. Hepatocellular carcinoma, melanoma, renal cell or head and neck cancer occurred in dose-escalation patients.

Points from the study as a whole: Expanded clones belonging to CD8+ T cells outnumbered, on average, those of CD4+.

This table comes from immunoSEQ multiplex PCR, and its TCRdb copy is limited to in-frame clones, with some not included. The data hold about 77,000 clones, with 65% to 85% observed a single time. Here the sequenced sample was CD4+ or CD8+ T cells sorted from blood, taken in a trial of the OX40 agonist ivuxolimab. This TCR came from an adult with an advanced solid tumor such as melanoma, head and neck, liver or kidney cancer. The chain recombines TRBV10-3 with TRBJ1-2, with a tentative D call TRBD1 (6 bases). CDR3 sequence (DNA): TGTGCCATCAGTGGGAGGGACACAAACTATGGCTACACCTTC. Protein product: CAISGRDTNYGYTF.